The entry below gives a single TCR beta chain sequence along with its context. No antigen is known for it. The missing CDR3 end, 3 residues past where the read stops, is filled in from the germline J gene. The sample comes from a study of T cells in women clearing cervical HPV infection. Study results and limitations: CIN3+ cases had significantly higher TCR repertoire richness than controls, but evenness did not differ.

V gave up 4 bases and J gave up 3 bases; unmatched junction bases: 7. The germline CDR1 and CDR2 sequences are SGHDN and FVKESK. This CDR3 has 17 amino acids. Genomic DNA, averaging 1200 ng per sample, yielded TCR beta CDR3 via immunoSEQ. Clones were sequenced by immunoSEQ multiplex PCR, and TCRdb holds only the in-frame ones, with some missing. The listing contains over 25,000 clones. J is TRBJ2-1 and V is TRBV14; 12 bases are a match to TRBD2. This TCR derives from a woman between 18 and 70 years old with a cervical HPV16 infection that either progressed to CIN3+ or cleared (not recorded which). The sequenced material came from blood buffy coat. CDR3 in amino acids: CASSPGTSGRHYNEQFF. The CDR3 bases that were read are TGTGCCAGCAGCCCCGGGACTAGCGGGCGCCACTACAATGAG. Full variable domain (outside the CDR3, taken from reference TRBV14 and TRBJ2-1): EAGVTQFPSHSVIEKGQTVTLRCDPISGHDNLYWYRRVMGKEIKFLLHFVKESKQDESGMPNNRFLAERTGGTYSTLKVQPAELEDSGVYFCASSPGTSGRHYNEQFFGPGTRLTVL.